The source of this T cell receptor (beta chain) is a study of blood T cells in healthy people across ages. Germline trimming cut 6 bases from V and 5 bases from J; bases unmatched to any gene: 10. CDR3 length: 15 amino acids. On this clonotype: A much larger clone differs by one base, so this may be a read error.

A second about 6 to 12 cycle PCR used barcoded and J-beta primers. MiXCR, applied by TCRdb to the 5' RACE reads, yields one record per CDR3 protein. The sample shows 1.5 million to 2 million distinct CDR3 sequences, approximately 30% of them seen only once. Material: blood. This TCR came from a woman in her thirties in good health. This chain joins TRBV12-3 or TRBV12-4 and TRBJ2-1, with 7 bases fitting TRBD2. DNA for the CDR3: TGTGCCAGCAGACCTGGCGGGGGAGCCGACAATGAGCAGTTCTTC. It is translated as CASRPGGGADNEQFF.